This T cell receptor beta chain emerged from a study of shared clonotypes between healthy human individuals. Turning to the study itself: There were three CD4 naive, three CD4 memory, two CD8 naive and one CD8 memory plates per donor. Points from the study as a whole: Against clonotypes common to all four donors, non-shared ones had lower generation probabilities.

Sequencing was performed with immunoSEQ multiplex PCR; in TCRdb, only in-frame clones are kept and a portion is missing. The data show about 2.4 million clones, approximately 94% seen once. Points on this clone: Antigen unknown.

Germline V gives CDR1 MNHEY, CDR2 SMNVEV (reference sequence). The CDR3 consists of 15 residues. J lost 3 bases, V lost 4 bases, and 6 bases had no gene match. The material sequenced was naive CD4+ T cells sorted from blood. Subset described: CD45RA+ positively selected. This clonotype was obtained from a man in his late teens or twenties in good health. This rearrangement joins TRBV27 to TRBJ2-7; TRBD2 aligns across 10 bases. The CDR3 protein is CASSWASGSFYEQYF. The CDR3 coding sequence is TGTGCCAGCAGTTGGGCTAGCGGGAGTTTCTACGAGCAGTACTTC.